Listed here is a single TCR beta chain. What it binds is not known. Measured with immunoSEQ multiplex PCR; TCRdb has only the in-frame clones, and not every one. The table includes about 130,000 clones, 89% detected once. While the first cohort had fewer than 850 subjects, the donors belonged to the separate validation cohort of 100 to 150 subjects. CDR1 and CDR2 from the germline V gene are SGDLS and YYNGEE. The CDR3 consists of 14 residues. The trim removed 4 bases at V and 0 bases at J, leaving 3 bases unmatched. This sample was taken from a study of cytomegalovirus exposure and HLA in healthy donors. Whole-study findings and limits: In vitro assays verified that a few CMV-associated chains recognized CMV antigens specifically.

This clonotype was sampled from a young man in good health and CMV-seronegative. The chain joins TRBV9 to TRBJ1-2, with 7 bases lining up with TRBD1. The sequenced sample consisted of PBMCs. The CDR3 loop reads CASSPDRANYGYTF. CDR3 sequence (DNA): TGTGCCAGCAGCCCCGACAGGGCTAACTATGGCTACACCTTC.